The TCR beta chain described here comes from a study of blood T cell repertoires in COVID-19. About the research overall: Whether acute or convalescent, the COVID-19 samples came from the United States, Italy and Spain. T cells, B-cell-depleted T cells, or PBMCs provided the cDNA or gDNA that served as material.

CDR1 is MNHEY and CDR2 is SVGAGI in the germline V gene. V shed 6 bases and J 5 bases; nucleotides not matched to a gene: 11. The CDR3 covers 15 residues. Seattle-derived patients entered the study during active infection and were followed longitudinally. In the original analysis: Amplifying reference gene primers gave estimates of nucleated cell counts. Profiled with immunoSEQ multiplex PCR; TCRdb holds only in-frame clones, not every one. The D gene and trimming were derived from the DNA, and the V and J assignments and clone size from that table. The sample records about 200,000 clones, approximately 91% being singletons.

The chain employs TRBV6-5 and TRBJ1-1; 8 bases match TRBD1. This receptor was identified in a man aged 45 to 65 with COVID-19, enrolled during active disease. Material: peripheral blood. CDR3 in DNA: TGTGCCAGCAGACCTACAGGGGGGAGGTGGACTGAAGCTTTCTTT. This gives the protein CASRPTGGRWTEAFF.